This entry lists 24 T cell receptor beta chains sequenced from one sample in a study of control samples from healthy donors and cancer patients. Measured with immunoSEQ multiplex PCR; TCRdb has only the in-frame clones, and not every one. The profile covers about 110,000 clones, with about 89% appearing a single time and 17% taken by the ten largest. The sequenced sample consisted of blood. The receptor set was obtained from a woman aged 50 to 65 in good health.

CDR3 DNA: TGTGCCAGCAGCGGGACTAGGGTGTCCTACGAGCAGTACGTC. This encodes CASSGTRVSYEQYV. The chain recombines TRBV6-2 or TRBV6-3 with TRBJ2-7; TRBD2 agrees at 8 bases. Trimming removed 6 bases from V and 1 base from J; junction bases left unmatched: 5. The CDR3 has 14 amino acids. Germline values: CDR1 MNHEY, CDR2 SVGEGT.

This chain uses TRBV28 with TRBJ1-6, with 7 bases fitting TRBD1. The ends lost 2 bases at V and 8 bases at J; junction bases unmatched: 3. The length of the CDR3 is 14 residues. The V gene's germline CDR1 is MDHEN and CDR2 SYDVKM. The CDR3 bases are TGTGCCAGCAGTTTAGGGACAGACCATTCACCCCTCCACTTT. Amino acids: CASSLGTDHSPLHF.

The chain employs TRBV27 and TRBJ2-3, with D hard to call. Germline V lookup: CDR1 MNHEY, CDR2 SMNVEV (reference sequence). The CDR3 spans 14 residues. V gave up 7 bases and J gave up 6 bases, with 17 bases separating them. CDR3 loop: CASISPNGPDTQYF. For the CDR3, the DNA is TGTGCCAGCATATCTCCCAACGGGCCGGATACGCAGTATTTT.

The chain carries TRBV6-2 or TRBV6-3 and TRBJ2-7, with unresolved D. Germline V gene sequence: CDR1 MNHEY, CDR2 SVGEGT. Trimming took 3 bases from V and 6 from J, leaving 6 bases between them. This CDR3 is 11 amino acids long. The CDR3 loop reads CASSYGSEQYV. CDR3 nucleotide sequence: TGTGCCAGCAGTTATGGCAGCGAGCAGTACGTC.

The chain joins TRBV7-9 to TRBJ2-7; weak D call: TRBD2 (6 bases). Germline CDR1 SEHNR, CDR2 FQNEAQ (reference sequence). The CDR3 totals 13 residues. The CDR3 nucleotides read TGTGCCAGCAGCATAGCGGAACACTACGAGCAGTACGTC. Translation: CASSIAEHYEQYV.

The chain links TRBV7-9 to TRBJ1-5; D is uncertain. From germline, CDR1 is SEHNR and CDR2 FQNEAQ (reference sequence). The V and J ends lost 5 bases and 0 bases respectively, with 8 bases between them. The CDR3 spans 14 residues. The CDR3: CASSTLYSNQPQHF. The CDR3 bases are TGTGCCAGCAGCACCCTATATAGCAATCAGCCCCAGCATTTT.

This clone has a handful of counts. This rearrangement joins TRBV30 to TRBJ2-1; D is unclear. Trimming took 5 bases from V and 10 from J, leaving 15 bases between them. This CDR3 has 12 residues. Germline V gives CDR1 GTSNPN, CDR2 SVGIG (reference sequence). The CDR3, as DNA: TGTGCCTGGTCCATTAGGTCGGGCGAGCAGTTCTTC. Residues: CAWSIRSGEQFF.

This sequence joins TRBV19 and TRBJ2-2; 8 bases align to TRBD1. V was pared by 3 bases and J by 6 bases, with 3 bases of the junction left unmatched. The CDR3 runs to 14 residues. Germline V CDR1 and CDR2: LNHDA, SQIVND (reference sequence). CDR3 DNA sequence: TGTGCCAGTAGTATTCAGGGGGCGGCCGGGGAGCTGTTTTTT. Translated: CASSIQGAAGELFF. The whole variable domain, filled in from reference TRBV19 and TRBJ2-2, reads DGGITQSPKYLFRKEGQNVTLSCEQNLNHDAMYWYRQDPGQGLRLIYYSQIVNDFQKGDIAEGYSVSREKKESFPLTVTSAQKNPTAFYLCASSIQGAAGELFFGEGSRLTVL.

The chain has TRBV5-4 and TRBJ2-5; D tentatively fits TRBD1 or TRBD2 (5 bases each). CDR1 and CDR2 (germline): SGHNT, YYREEE (reference sequence). The CDR3 is 19 amino acids. The ends were cut back, 1 base at V and 4 bases at J, with 26 bases in the middle. CDR3 loop: CASSLWQGVAGIHLETQYF. The CDR3 DNA reads as TGTGCCAGCAGCTTGTGGCAGGGCGTCGCCGGGATCCACCTAGAGACCCAGTACTTC. Full variable domain (outside the CDR3, taken from reference TRBV5-4 and TRBJ2-5): ETGVTQSPTHLIKTRGQQVTLRCSSQSGHNTVSWYQQALGQGPQFIFQYYREEENGRGNFPPRFSGLQFPNYSSELNVNALELDDSALYLCASSLWQGVAGIHLETQYFGPGTRLLVL.

This rearrangement joins TRBV6-6 to TRBJ1-1; possibly TRBD1 for D (5 bases). The CDR3 contains 14 residues. The germline V gene encodes CDR1 MNHNY and CDR2 SVGAGI (reference sequence). V lost 2 bases to trimming and J lost 4 bases, with 11 bases between them. The CDR3 spells CASSYPRDGTEAFF. The CDR3 DNA follows: TGTGCCAGCAGTTACCCAAGGGACGGCACTGAAGCTTTCTTT.

The V and J genes are TRBV18 and TRBJ2-4; D might be TRBD2 (5 bases). CDR1 KGHSH and CDR2 LQKENI come from the germline V gene. This CDR3 is built from 14 residues. V lost 2 bases and J 8 bases, leaving 13 bases between the germline ends. In nucleotides, the CDR3 is TGTGCCAGCTCACCAGAGAGGGTTTCCGACATTCAGTACTTC. This encodes CASSPERVSDIQYF. The whole variable domain, filled in from reference TRBV18 and TRBJ2-4, reads NAGVMQNPRHLVRRRGQEARLRCSPMKGHSHVYWYRQLPEEGLKFMVYLQKENIIDESGMPKERFSAEFPKEGPSILRIQQVVRGDSAAYFCASSPERVSDIQYFGAGTRLSVL.

The gene calls are TRBV5-1 and TRBJ2-3; D remains unclear. The V end was cut by 0 bases, the J end by 2 bases, with 10 bases between. This CDR3 contains 15 residues. The germline CDR1 and CDR2 sequences are SGHRS and YFSETQ. As DNA, the CDR3 is TGCGCCAGCAGCTTGGTCGTCAGATACACAGATACGCAGTATTTT. Its protein product is CASSLVVRYTDTQYF.

CDR3 protein: CASSELVGSYNEQFF. DNA of the CDR3: TGTGCCAGCAGTGAGCTAGTTGGGTCCTACAATGAGCAGTTCTTC. This sequence joins TRBV6-4 and TRBJ2-1; no definite D call. This CDR3 is 15 amino acids long. The germline V gene has CDR1 MRHNA and CDR2 SNTAGT. V was clipped by 3 bases and J by 1 base, with 10 bases between them.

The genes are TRBV12-3 or TRBV12-4 and TRBJ1-2, with D perhaps TRBD1 (6 bases). The CDR3 contains 13 residues. The V end lost 6 bases, the J end lost 4 bases, and 12 bases lay between the germline ends. The chain's CDR3 is CASSPGVGYGYTF. As DNA, the CDR3 is TGTGCCAGCAGCCCAGGGGTGGGCTATGGCTACACCTTC.

Here the CDR3 reads CASASGAGNEQYF. The CDR3 bases are TGTGCCAGCGCTAGCGGGGCGGGGAACGAGCAGTACTTC. This rearrangement joins TRBV5-4 to TRBJ2-7, with 9 bases fitting TRBD2. The CDR3 totals 13 residues. Germline lookup yields CDR1 SGHNT and CDR2 YYREEE (reference sequence). With V trimmed by 7 bases and J by 5 bases, 7 bases remained unmatched.

The V call is TRBV6-6, the J call TRBJ1-1, with no clear D. Germline V gene lookup returns CDR1 MNHNY and CDR2 SVGAGI (reference sequence). Trimming removed 6 bases at V and 7 bases at J, with 18 bases between. The CDR3 sequence is 14 residues long. This CDR3 reads CASRYGLEDGEAFF. CDR3 coding DNA: TGTGCCAGCAGGTACGGCCTCGAGGACGGTGAAGCTTTCTTT.

V is TRBV14 and J is TRBJ1-6, with 12 bases lining up with TRBD1. Trimming cost V 3 bases and J 10 bases; bases outside gene matches: 7. Germline V lookup: CDR1 SGHDN, CDR2 FVKESK. This CDR3 has 16 amino acids. The CDR3 nucleotides read TGTGCCAGCAGCCAGCCGGGACAGGGGGCACGATCACCCCTCCACTTT. It translates to CASSQPGQGARSPLHF.

Here the CDR3 DNA reads TGTGCCAGCAGCTTAATCGGGACTAGCTCGCAAGAGACCCAGTACTTC. Translating gives CASSLIGTSSQETQYF. The chain recombines TRBV7-9 with TRBJ2-5; 9 bases match TRBD2. This CDR3 spans 16 amino acids. Unmatched junction bases numbered 6, after V lost 2 bases and J lost 2 bases. Germline values: CDR1 SEHNR, CDR2 FQNEAQ (reference sequence).

V and J are TRBV25-1 and TRBJ1-2, with a weak D call TRBD1 (6 bases). The germline V and J ends were trimmed by 6 bases and 4 bases, with 15 bases remaining between them. The CDR3 sequence is 14 residues long. CDR1 is MGHDK, CDR2 SYGVNS, per germline. CDR3 nucleotides: TGTGCCAGCAGCCTGAACCAGGGGTTCTATGGCTACACCTTC. Translating it yields CASSLNQGFYGYTF.

The genes are TRBV6-5 and TRBJ2-3; 7 bases are shared with TRBD2. V was clipped by 2 bases and J by 2 bases; unmatched bases: 4. The length of the CDR3 is 15 residues. Germline V CDR1 and CDR2: MNHEY, SVGAGI. The CDR3 bases are TGTGCCAGCAGTTACCGGGGGAGGGACACAGATACGCAGTATTTT. As protein: CASSYRGRDTDTQYF.

As DNA, the CDR3 is TGCGCCAGCAGCAGAGACAGGGCCACTAATGAAAAACTGTTTTTT. Encoded protein: CASSRDRATNEKLFF. This rearrangement joins TRBV5-1 to TRBJ1-4; 7 bases map to TRBD1. Germline-derived CDR1 and CDR2 are SGHRS and YFSETQ. J was trimmed by 2 bases and V by 4 bases; bases with no gene match: 5. The CDR3 is made up of 15 amino acids.

The chain links TRBV6-6 to TRBJ2-3, with D unresolved. The CDR3 loop spans 14 amino acids. CDR1 is MNHNY, CDR2 SVGAGI, per germline (reference sequence). Trimming removed 3 bases from V and 0 bases from J, with 7 bases in between. The CDR3 sequence is CASSYTASTDTQYF. CDR3 nucleotides: TGTGCCAGCAGTTATACCGCTAGCACAGATACGCAGTATTTT.

In this sample, this clone turned up a few times. This chain links TRBV6-6 with TRBJ2-2; 7 bases match TRBD1. Losses at the gene ends were 5 bases for V and 6 bases for J; bases not matched to a gene: 9. Germline CDR1 MNHNY, CDR2 SVGAGI (reference sequence). The CDR3 sequence is 15 residues long. The CDR3 region is CASSLEGANAGELFF. CDR3 nucleotide sequence: TGTGCCAGCAGTCTCGAGGGGGCCAACGCCGGGGAGCTGTTTTTT.

The V gene is TRBV5-1, the J gene TRBJ2-3, with TRBD2 matching over 7 bases. There are 16 residues in the CDR3. Germline CDR1 and CDR2: SGHRS and YFSETQ. The junction had 9 bases not matched to a gene; V was cut back by 4 bases and J by 1 base. CDR3 in DNA: TGCGCCAGCAGCCTAGGACTAGTGGGCGGCACAGATACGCAGTATTTT. Encoded protein: CASSLGLVGGTDTQYF.